This T cell receptor (beta chain) emerged from a study of CD8+CD57+ T cells in acquired aplastic anemia. The overall study: Isolated CD4+ and CD8+ cells, once sorted, yielded DNA averaging around 3.3 ug. Read counts for CD4+ cells (from healthy donors) averaged around 10 million. Regarding the study as a whole: The CD8+ Simpson's diversity of patients and controls was not significantly different. Common to patients and controls were 25 to 30 CD8+ CDR3 sequences.

CDR3 and TCR beta VDJ profiling relied on genomic DNA as the template. TCRdb re-called the reads through MiXCR, storing one row per CDR3 protein. This sample has approximately 200,000 distinct CDR3 sequences, with 50% to 55% found just once. This clonotype was observed many times. As yet, its antigen is unknown. With 6 bases clipped from V and 4 bases from J, the junction kept 7 bases outside the gene matches. The CDR3 sequence is 14 residues long. The clonotype comes from a human donor in good health, serving as a control. The sequencing sample was made of sorted CD4+, CD8+, or CD8+CD57+ T cells (not recorded which) from PBMCs. The V gene is TRBV12-3 or TRBV12-4, the J gene TRBJ2-5, with 8 nucleotides matching TRBD1. CDR3 amino acids: CASRQNGQGETQYF. The CDR3 nucleotides read TGTGCCAGCAGGCAAAACGGACAGGGAGAGACCCAGTACTTC.